Reported below is one TCR beta chain. Random hexamers were used to reverse transcribe an amount of about 0.45 to 1 ug RNA. Each CDR3 protein gets one entry after TCRdb re-called the immunoSEQ multiplex PCR reads with MiXCR. The repertoire holds 85,000 to 95,000 distinct CDR3 sequences, around 94% seen once, with about 0.29% in the top ten. CD8+ and CD4+ T cells circulating in blood were sequenced for TCR beta. V was pared by 4 bases and J by 3 bases, with 18 bases between. CDR1 and CDR2 from the germline V gene are SQVTM and ANQGSEA. The CDR3 has 15 amino acids. The data were taken from a study of CD8 T cells in Susac syndrome.

What was sequenced was CD4+ T cells from PBMCs. The chain is built from TRBV29-1 and TRBJ2-5; D is possibly TRBD2 (5 bases). This TCR was sampled from a human donor with Susac syndrome. CDR3 nucleotides: TGCAGCGTTGTCAAAGATCCCTCCGGGGAAGAGACCCAGTACTTC. Protein sequence: CSVVKDPSGEETQYF.